These 27 T cell receptor beta chains originate from one sample sequenced in a study of blood T cells in healthy people across ages. Together with a sample-barcoded 5' primer, a J-beta primer mix was included in a second PCR lasting roughly 6 to 12 cycles. TCRdb recomputed calls from the 5' RACE reads with MiXCR, one row per CDR3 protein. Seen here are roughly 900,000 distinct CDR3 sequences, around 49% observed once, and the top ten hold 13%. Sequenced: blood. These receptors were taken from a man aged 30 to 45 in good health.

V is TRBV27 and J is TRBJ2-1, with 15 bases identical to TRBD2. The CDR3 length is 18 residues. V shed 5 bases, J shed 2 bases, and the junction held 7 bases outside the gene matches. CDR1 and CDR2 (germline): MNHEY, SMNVEV (reference sequence). CDR3: CASSKGLAGGLPYNEQFF. The CDR3 coding sequence is TGTGCCAGCAGTAAGGGACTAGCGGGGGGCCTCCCCTACAATGAGCAGTTCTTC.

J is TRBJ2-6 and V is TRBV27; TRBD1 might be the D (6 bases). Germline assignment: CDR1 MNHEY and CDR2 SMNVEV (reference sequence). V dropped 6 bases and J dropped 2 bases, with 14 bases sitting between them. The length of the CDR3 is 16 residues. As DNA, the CDR3 is TGTGCCAGCAGGTCCTCGGGACAAGCTGGGGCCAACGTCCTGACTTTC. It yields the protein CASRSSGQAGANVLTF.

The chain employs TRBV28 and TRBJ1-1; maybe TRBD1 (6 bases). Germline V gene lookup returns CDR1 MDHEN and CDR2 SYDVKM. The CDR3 consists of 15 residues. Trimming shortened V by 6 bases and J by 2 bases, and 16 bases separated the two germline ends. This chain's CDR3 is CASRLSGGGNTEAFF. CDR3 DNA: TGTGCCAGCAGGCTTTCGGGGGGGGGCAACACTGAAGCTTTCTTT.

The chain joins TRBV7-2 to TRBJ2-5; either TRBD1 or TRBD2 may fit D (6 bases each). This CDR3 is built from 14 residues. Germline CDR1 and CDR2: SGHTA and FQGNSA. V lost 3 bases to trimming and J lost 11 bases, with 19 bases between them. The CDR3 protein is CASSFDQKGGEQYF. Here the CDR3 DNA reads TGTGCCAGCAGCTTTGACCAAAAGGGGGGAGAGCAGTACTTC. Combining the CDR3 with reference TRBV7-2 and TRBJ2-5 gives the whole variable domain GAGVSQSPSNKVTEKGKDVELRCDPISGHTALYWYRQSLGQGLEFLIYFQGNSAPDKSGLPSDRFSAERTGGSVSTLTIQRTQQEDSAVYLCASSFDQKGGEQYFGPGTRLLVL.

Only a few counts were recorded for this clonotype. V usage is TRBV7-2 and J usage is TRBJ2-3; the D is unclear. CDR1 SGHTA and CDR2 FQGNSA come from the germline V gene. This CDR3 region has 14 residues. Between the trimmed V and J ends, which lost 6 bases and 5 bases, there was a span of 15 bases. In nucleotides, the CDR3 is TGTGCCAGCAGACCGACTGGTCCGGGAGATACGCAGTATTTT. This codes for CASRPTGPGDTQYF.

The rearrangement joins TRBV27 to TRBJ2-7; D gene ambiguous. This CDR3 is 15 amino acids long. The germline V gene has CDR1 MNHEY and CDR2 SMNVEV (reference sequence). V dropped 0 bases and J dropped 0 bases, with 9 bases sitting between them. The CDR3 DNA is TGTGCCAGCAGTTTATCAGCAGAGAGCTCCTACGAGCAGTACTTC. It codes for CASSLSAESSYEQYF.

The rearrangement uses TRBV7-8 and TRBJ2-1; 7 bases are a match to TRBD2. This CDR3 is 14 amino acids long. The J segment lost 5 bases and the V segment lost 2 bases, leaving 3 bases of the junction unmatched. The germline V gene encodes CDR1 SGHVS and CDR2 FQNEAQ. As DNA, the CDR3 is TGTGCCAGCAGCTTACTAGCGGACGACAATGAGCAGTTCTTC. This sequence encodes CASSLLADDNEQFF.

Points on this clonotype: A clone one base away is much larger, so this may be a read error. The chain combines TRBV6-4 with TRBJ2-2; a possible D gene is TRBD2 (5 bases). This CDR3 is built from 14 residues. The germline V gene encodes CDR1 MRHNA and CDR2 SNTAGT. CDR3 nucleotides: TGTGCCGGCAGTGACGGGGAAGGCACCGGGGAGCTGTTTTTT. Its protein is CAGSDGEGTGELFF.

The rearrangement joins TRBV25-1 to TRBJ2-3, with D uncertain. The CDR3 is made up of 14 amino acids. V lost 2 bases and J 8 bases, leaving 14 bases between the germline ends. Germline-derived CDR1 and CDR2 are MGHDK and SYGVNS. The chain's CDR3 is CASSEAASVATQYF. The CDR3, as DNA: TGTGCCAGCAGTGAAGCCGCCAGCGTCGCTACGCAGTATTTT.

The table lists this clonotype with a few counts. The chain employs TRBV4-2 and TRBJ2-6; D is uncertain. This CDR3 comprises 16 residues. Germline values: CDR1 LGHNA, CDR2 YNFKEQ. The germline V and J ends were trimmed by 1 base and 1 base, with 8 bases remaining between them. The CDR3: CASSQGEVSGANVLTF. In DNA form, the CDR3 reads TGTGCCAGCAGCCAAGGAGAAGTATCTGGGGCCAACGTCCTGACTTTC.

The chain is built from TRBV30 and TRBJ1-5; D uncertain. This CDR3 spans 15 amino acids. CDR1 is GTSNPN, CDR2 SVGIG, per germline (reference sequence). The V end lost 5 bases, the J end lost 5 bases, and 19 bases lay between the germline ends. The CDR3 sequence is CAWSSLPVKDQPQHF. The CDR3 DNA reads as TGTGCCTGGTCAAGTCTACCAGTTAAAGATCAGCCCCAGCATTTT.

The rearrangement uses TRBV7-9 and TRBJ2-3; unclear D gene. Trimming removed 5 bases at V and 7 bases at J, with 13 bases between. The CDR3 covers 13 residues. CDR1 is SEHNR and CDR2 is FQNEAQ in the germline V gene (reference sequence). The DNA of the CDR3 is TGTGCCAGCAGCCAGTTTAACGACTATACGCAGTATTTT. It encodes CASSQFNDYTQYF.

This clonotype has more than one count but fewer than ten. This chain connects TRBV24-1 to TRBJ2-1; the D gene is possibly TRBD2 (6 bases). V was cut by 3 bases and J by 0 bases, with 17 bases left in between. The CDR3 extends over 18 amino acids. The germline V gene has CDR1 KGHDR and CDR2 SFDVKD. CDR3 sequence reads: CATSDAGLASGSYNEQFF. The CDR3 region has the DNA TGTGCCACCAGTGATGCGGGCCTAGCGAGTGGCTCCTACAATGAGCAGTTCTTC.

This chain uses TRBV4-1 with TRBJ2-7; the match to TRBD2 covers 7 bases. V shed 0 bases, J shed 2 bases, and the junction held 7 bases outside the gene matches. This CDR3 has 16 residues. Germline V CDR1 and CDR2: MGHRA, YSYEKL. The chain's CDR3 is CASSQDPSGGAYEQYF. The CDR3 coding sequence is TGCGCCAGCAGCCAAGACCCCTCGGGGGGAGCCTACGAGCAGTACTTC.

This clonotype turned up a few times. V and J are TRBV4-1 and TRBJ2-1, with 8 bases matching TRBD2. The CDR3 extends over 18 amino acids. Looked up from germline, CDR1 is MGHRA and CDR2 is YSYEKL. J lost 7 bases, V lost 0 bases, and 14 bases had no gene match. CDR3 sequence: CASSQDDVGRGRVNEQFF. Here the CDR3 DNA reads TGCGCCAGCAGCCAAGATGACGTCGGGAGGGGTCGAGTAAATGAGCAGTTCTTC.

The chain is built from TRBV27 and TRBJ2-1, with 8 bases lining up with TRBD1. Germline V gene data show CDR1 as MNHEY and CDR2 as SMNVEV (reference sequence). This CDR3 has 15 amino acids. J was trimmed by 6 bases and V by 3 bases; bases with no gene match: 7. CDR3 coding DNA: TGTGCCAGCAGTTTTGAACCGACAGGGGCCAATGAGCAGTTCTTC. It yields the protein CASSFEPTGANEQFF.

J is TRBJ1-4 and V is TRBV3-1; tentatively, D is TRBD1 (5 bases). The CDR3 length is 14 residues. V was pared by 4 bases and J by 6 bases, with 12 bases between. Germline V CDR1 and CDR2: LGHDT, YNNKEL (reference sequence). CDR3 protein: CASSLQGDHEKLFF. For the CDR3, the DNA is TGTGCCAGCAGCCTACAAGGGGACCATGAAAAACTGTTTTTT.

In DNA, the CDR3 is TGTGCCAGCAGCTTATCCGAGATCCGAGGGCCTAATCAGCCCCAGCATTTT. It encodes CASSLSEIRGPNQPQHF. This rearrangement joins TRBV7-4 to TRBJ1-5; D gene ambiguous. The V gene's germline CDR1 is SGHVT and CDR2 SQSDAQ. The CDR3 contains 17 residues. Trimming cost V 2 bases and J 4 bases, with 18 bases left between them.

This clonotype was recorded many times. This chain connects TRBV7-3 to TRBJ2-3; D unresolved. CDR3 length: 15 residues. Trimming shortened V by 4 bases and J by 5 bases, and 16 bases separated the two germline ends. Germline CDR1 reads SGHTA; CDR2 reads FQGTGA. CDR3 sequence: CASSYSGHGGDTQYF. The CDR3 DNA sequence: TGTGCCAGCAGCTATTCAGGCCACGGCGGAGATACGCAGTATTTT.

The table lists this clonotype with a count of one. This rearrangement joins TRBV10-3 to TRBJ1-5; D unclear. Germline values: CDR1 ENHRY, CDR2 SYGVKD. V shed 0 bases and J shed 5 bases, with 8 bases lying between them. The CDR3 covers 14 residues. CDR3 loop: CAISESLSDQPQHF. CDR3 nucleotide sequence: TGTGCCATCAGTGAGTCCCTATCCGATCAGCCCCAGCATTTT.

The chain employs TRBV9 and TRBJ1-1, with a possible D match to TRBD1 (5 bases). The germline V gene has CDR1 SGDLS and CDR2 YYNGEE. The ends were cut back, 4 bases at V and 1 base at J, with 14 bases in the middle. This CDR3 comprises 15 residues. CDR3 amino acids: CASSWGDTTNTEAFF. The DNA of the CDR3 is TGTGCCAGCAGCTGGGGCGACACCACGAACACTGAAGCTTTCTTT.

This sequence joins TRBV29-1 and TRBJ2-5; a possible D gene is TRBD1 (6 bases). This CDR3 comprises 13 residues. Trimming took off 6 bases at V and 6 bases at J, with 17 bases between the two ends. Germline assignment: CDR1 SQVTM and CDR2 ANQGSEA. The CDR3 spells CSVQGPQGKTQYF. The CDR3 region has the DNA TGCAGCGTCCAAGGACCGCAGGGGAAGACCCAGTACTTC.

J is TRBJ1-2 and V is TRBV6-5; D ambiguous. The germline V and J ends were trimmed by 6 bases and 4 bases, with 9 bases remaining between them. The CDR3 loop spans 12 amino acids. Per germline, CDR1 MNHEY and CDR2 SVGAGI. The CDR3 DNA is TGTGCCAGCAGCACCGAGGGCTATGGCTACACCTTC. Its protein is CASSTEGYGYTF.

In regard to this clonotype: A junction boundary mismatches the germline segment, possibly from a read error. This chain uses TRBV5-1 with TRBJ2-7; TRBD2 matches at 11 bases. This CDR3 contains 14 residues. Germline values: CDR1 SGHRS, CDR2 YFSETQ. CDR3 DNA sequence: TGCGTCAGCAGCAGTACTAGCGGGGGATCATTCGAGTACTTC. Translation: CVSSSTSGGSFEYF.

CDR3 protein: CASSTDQKQQETQYF. CDR3 nucleotides: TGCGCCAGCAGCACGGACCAGAAGCAACAAGAGACCCAGTACTTC. The chain is built from TRBV5-1 and TRBJ2-5; D gene unclear. Germline lookup yields CDR1 SGHRS and CDR2 YFSETQ. The CDR3 length is 15 residues. Trimming removed 4 bases from V and 2 bases from J, with 15 bases in between.

V is TRBV27 and J is TRBJ2-3; 7 nucleotides align to TRBD1. V lost 3 bases to trimming and J lost 2 bases; unmatched junction nucleotides: 2. In germline, CDR1 is MNHEY, CDR2 SMNVEV (reference sequence). The CDR3 length is 14 residues. CDR3 in DNA: TGTGCCAGCAGTTTTAAGGGGGCCACAGATACGCAGTATTTT. Translation gives CASSFKGATDTQYF.

The V call is TRBV7-9, the J call TRBJ1-5; D is undetermined. Trimming left V 8 bases short and J 3 bases short, with 11 bases between. Germline CDR1 is SEHNR and CDR2 is FQNEAQ (reference sequence). The CDR3 has 13 residues. CDR3 nucleotides: TGTGCCAGCGGCAAAGACCTCAATCAGCCCCAGCATTTT. It codes for CASGKDLNQPQHF.